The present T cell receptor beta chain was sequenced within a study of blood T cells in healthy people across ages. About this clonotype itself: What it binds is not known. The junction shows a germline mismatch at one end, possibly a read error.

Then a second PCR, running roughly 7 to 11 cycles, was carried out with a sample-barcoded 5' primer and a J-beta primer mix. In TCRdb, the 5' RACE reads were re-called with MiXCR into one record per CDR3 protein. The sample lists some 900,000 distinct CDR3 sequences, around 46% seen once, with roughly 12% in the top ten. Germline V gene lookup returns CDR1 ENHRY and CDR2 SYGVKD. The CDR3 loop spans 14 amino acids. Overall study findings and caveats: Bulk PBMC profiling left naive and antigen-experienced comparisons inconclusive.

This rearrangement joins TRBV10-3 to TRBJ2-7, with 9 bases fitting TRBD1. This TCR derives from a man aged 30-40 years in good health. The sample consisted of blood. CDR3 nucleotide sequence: TGTGCCATCGGTGAGTCGGGACAGGGTTACGAGCAGTACTTC. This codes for CAIGESGQGYEQYF.